These 11 T cell receptor beta chains share one sample of origin, sequenced in a study of shared clonotypes between healthy human individuals. Naive CD8 populations comprised CD45RO-negative cells positively selected for CCR7, excluding terminally differentiated effector memory CD45RA+ cells. Assay used: immunoSEQ multiplex PCR; TCRdb lists only in-frame clones, some missing. The sample consists of some 2,100,000 clones, approximately 94% of them appearing once. Input material: naive CD8+ T cells from PBMCs. These receptors were obtained from a man between 18 and 29 years old in good health. Some clones in this sample may be carry-over from other donors' samples.

The genes are TRBV15 and TRBJ1-4, with D hard to call. CDR1 LNHNV and CDR2 YYDKDF come from the germline V gene (reference sequence). V lost 0 bases and J 8 bases, leaving 16 bases between the germline ends. CDR3 length equals 16 residues. The CDR3 DNA reads as TGTGCCACCAGCAGAGATCGAGAGGGCCTGGGAGAAAAACTGTTTTTT. It encodes CATSRDREGLGEKLFF. Complete variable domain (other parts from reference TRBV15 and TRBJ1-4): DAMVIQNPRYQVTQFGKPVTLSCSQTLNHNVMYWYQQKSSQAPKLLFHYYDKDFNNEADTPDNFQSRRPNTSFCFLDIRSPGLGDTAMYLCATSRDREGLGEKLFFGSGTQLSVL.

The CDR3 loop is CASSTLRRAYEQYF. The CDR3 region has the DNA TGTGCCAGCAGTACCCTACGAAGGGCCTACGAGCAGTACTTC. V is TRBV27 and J is TRBJ2-7; D is ambiguous. Trimming removed 5 bases from V and 2 bases from J, with 13 bases in between. Germline CDR1 reads MNHEY; CDR2 reads SMNVEV (reference sequence). The CDR3 spans 14 residues.

The chain uses TRBV5-6 and TRBJ2-2; TRBD2 matches at 10 bases. This CDR3 comprises 17 residues. Germline V CDR1 and CDR2: SGHDT, YYEEEE. The J segment lost 6 bases and the V segment lost 0 bases, leaving 8 bases of the junction unmatched. The CDR3 sequence: CASSLEPRAGGPGELFF. CDR3 DNA: TGTGCCAGCAGCTTGGAACCGCGAGCGGGAGGGCCCGGGGAGCTGTTTTTT.

The chain carries TRBV6-4 and TRBJ2-2; TRBD2 might be the D (6 bases). Trimming removed 4 bases from V and 4 bases from J, with 13 bases in between. The CDR3 length is 15 residues. CDR1 is MRHNA and CDR2 is SNTAGT in the germline V gene. DNA of the CDR3: TGTGCCAGCAGTGCATTCGGCGGGGCCACCGGGGAGCTGTTTTTT. Translated, it gives CASSAFGGATGELFF.

This sequence joins TRBV20-1 and TRBJ1-2, with unresolved D. The CDR3 runs 11 residues. Germline CDR1 and CDR2: DFQATT and SNEGSKA (reference sequence). V lost 1 base, J lost 0 bases, and 0 bases lay in between. CDR3 sequence: CSARANYGYTF. CDR3 in DNA: TGCAGTGCTAGAGCTAACTATGGCTACACCTTC.

The chain joins TRBV10-3 to TRBJ2-7, with D perhaps TRBD1 (7 bases). Trimming took 3 bases from V and 2 from J, leaving 20 bases between them. Germline V gene sequence: CDR1 ENHRY, CDR2 SYGVKD. CDR3 length equals 17 residues. CDR3 residues: CAISDRRQGGPTYEQYF. In nucleotides, the CDR3 is TGTGCCATCAGTGACCGTAGACAGGGAGGCCCGACCTACGAGCAGTACTTC.

This CDR3 is CASSFGTRAEEQYF. Here the CDR3 DNA reads TGTGCCAGCAGTTTCGGGACACGGGCCGAGGAGCAGTACTTC. The chain joins TRBV27 to TRBJ2-7, with TRBD1 as a possible D gene (6 bases). Germline CDR1 and CDR2: MNHEY and SMNVEV (reference sequence). This CDR3 is 14 amino acids long. V was clipped by 3 bases and J by 7 bases, with 16 bases between them.

This chain joins TRBV5-4 and TRBJ2-7; D not certain. CDR3 length: 12 amino acids. Germline V CDR1 and CDR2: SGHNT, YYREEE (reference sequence). The V and J ends lost 0 bases and 5 bases respectively, with 6 bases between them. CDR3 sequence reads: CASSLAPNEQYF. In DNA, the CDR3 is TGTGCCAGCAGCTTGGCCCCAAACGAGCAGTACTTC.

The chain employs TRBV9 and TRBJ2-2; the match to TRBD2 covers 7 bases. The CDR3 is made up of 15 amino acids. V was clipped by 3 bases and J by 1 base; unmatched bases: 3. Germline CDR1 is SGDLS and CDR2 is YYNGEE. The CDR3 sequence: CASSAGLLNTGELFF. The CDR3 DNA reads as TGTGCCAGCAGCGCGGGACTATTGAACACCGGGGAGCTGTTTTTT.

The V and J genes are TRBV7-2 and TRBJ1-1; no definite D call. The V end lost 0 bases, the J end lost 2 bases, and 7 bases lay between the germline ends. The germline CDR1 and CDR2 sequences are SGHTA and FQGNSA. This CDR3 has 14 amino acids. CDR3 coding DNA: TGTGCCAGCAGCTTAGCTTGGCATAACACTGAAGCTTTCTTT. It specifies CASSLAWHNTEAFF.

The CDR3 nucleotides are TGTGCCAGCAGCCAGGGGACGTCGTCTGGCGAGCAGTACTTC. Protein product: CASSQGTSSGEQYF. The genes are TRBV5-5 and TRBJ2-7, with D perhaps matching TRBD1 (6 bases). V gave up 4 bases and J gave up 6 bases, with 17 bases separating them. CDR3 length: 14 amino acids. The V gene's germline CDR1 is SGHKS and CDR2 YYEKEE (reference sequence).